This T cell receptor beta chain comes out of a study of shared clonotypes between healthy human individuals. CDR1 is SGHNT, CDR2 YYREEE, per germline (reference sequence). V gave up 4 bases and J gave up 4 bases, with 11 bases separating them. CDR3 length: 13 amino acids. Across several immunoSEQ plates, the genomic DNA of each subset was split evenly. Sorted-subset replicate PCRs used 150 to 200 ng DNA, some 30,000 T cell genomes. Some clones are missing from TCRdb's copy, which holds only in-frame ones; the method was immunoSEQ multiplex PCR. The table shows about 2.3 million clones, with about 92% occurring only once.

The chain is built from TRBV5-4 and TRBJ1-2; D perhaps matches TRBD1 (5 bases). The sequence derives from a man between 18 and 35 years old in good health. Some clones in this sample may be carry-over from other donors' samples. The sequencing sample was made of naive CD4+ T cells from PBMCs. As to subset: CD45RA+ positively selected. The CDR3 DNA follows: TGTGCCAGCAGCCGGGACGGTCGCTATGGCTACACCTTC. It specifies CASSRDGRYGYTF.